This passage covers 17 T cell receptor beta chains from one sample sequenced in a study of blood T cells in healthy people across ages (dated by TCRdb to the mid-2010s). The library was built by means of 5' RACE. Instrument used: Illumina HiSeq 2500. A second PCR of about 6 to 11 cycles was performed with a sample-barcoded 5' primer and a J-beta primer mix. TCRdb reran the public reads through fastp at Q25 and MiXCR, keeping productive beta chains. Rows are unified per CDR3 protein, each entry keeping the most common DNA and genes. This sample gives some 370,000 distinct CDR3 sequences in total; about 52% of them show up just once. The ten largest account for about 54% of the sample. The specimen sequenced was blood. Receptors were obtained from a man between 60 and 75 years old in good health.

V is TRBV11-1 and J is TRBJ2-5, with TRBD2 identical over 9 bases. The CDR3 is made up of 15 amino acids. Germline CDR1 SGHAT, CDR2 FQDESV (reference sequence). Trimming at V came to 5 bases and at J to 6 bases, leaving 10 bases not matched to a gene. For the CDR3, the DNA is TGTGCCAGCAGCCCAGCGGGACTAGCATCTAAGACCCAGTACTTC. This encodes CASSPAGLASKTQYF.

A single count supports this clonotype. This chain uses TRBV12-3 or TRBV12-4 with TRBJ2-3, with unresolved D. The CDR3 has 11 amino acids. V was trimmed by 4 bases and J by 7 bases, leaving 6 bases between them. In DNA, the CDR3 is TGTGCCAGCAGTTCGCCATATACGCAGTATTTT. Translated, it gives CASSSPYTQYF.

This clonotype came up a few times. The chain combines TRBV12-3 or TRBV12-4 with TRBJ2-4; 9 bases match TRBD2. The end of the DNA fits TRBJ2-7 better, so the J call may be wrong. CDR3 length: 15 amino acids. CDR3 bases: TGTGCCAGCAGGGAACAGGGCCTAGCGGGAAGCGAGCAGTACTTC. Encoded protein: CASREQGLAGSEQYF.

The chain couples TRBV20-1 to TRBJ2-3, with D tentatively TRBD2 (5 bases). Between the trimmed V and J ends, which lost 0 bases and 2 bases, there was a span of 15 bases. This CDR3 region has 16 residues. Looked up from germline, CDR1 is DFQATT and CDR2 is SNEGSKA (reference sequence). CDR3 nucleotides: TGCAGTGCTAGAGATCCGAGCGGACCTGACACAGATACGCAGTATTTT. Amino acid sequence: CSARDPSGPDTDTQYF.

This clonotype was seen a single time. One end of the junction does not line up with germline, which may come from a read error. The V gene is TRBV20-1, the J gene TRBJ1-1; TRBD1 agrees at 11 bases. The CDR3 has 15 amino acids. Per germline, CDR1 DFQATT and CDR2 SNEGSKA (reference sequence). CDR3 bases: TGCAGTACTAGAGAACCGGGACAGGGGGACACTGAAGCTTTCTTT. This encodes CSTREPGQGDTEAFF.

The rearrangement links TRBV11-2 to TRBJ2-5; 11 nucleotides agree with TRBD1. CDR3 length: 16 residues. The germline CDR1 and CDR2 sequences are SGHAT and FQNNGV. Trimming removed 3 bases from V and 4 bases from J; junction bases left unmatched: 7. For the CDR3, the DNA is TGTGCCAGCAGCTTTCTGCGGACAGGGGGCCCAGAGACCCAGTACTTC. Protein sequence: CASSFLRTGGPETQYF.

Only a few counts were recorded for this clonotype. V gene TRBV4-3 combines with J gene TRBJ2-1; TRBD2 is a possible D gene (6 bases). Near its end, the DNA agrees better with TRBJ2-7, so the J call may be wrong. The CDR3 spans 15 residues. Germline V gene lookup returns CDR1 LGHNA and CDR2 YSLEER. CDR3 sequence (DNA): TGCGCCAGCAGCCTAAGTGGCCGCGGGGCGAACGAGCAGTACTTC. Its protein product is CASSLSGRGANEQYF.

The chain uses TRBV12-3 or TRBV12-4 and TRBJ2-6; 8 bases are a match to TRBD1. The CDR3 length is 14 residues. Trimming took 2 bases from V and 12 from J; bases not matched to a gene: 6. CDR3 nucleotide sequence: TGTGCCAGCAGTTTAACCGGGACAGGATTCGTCCTGACTTTC. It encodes CASSLTGTGFVLTF.

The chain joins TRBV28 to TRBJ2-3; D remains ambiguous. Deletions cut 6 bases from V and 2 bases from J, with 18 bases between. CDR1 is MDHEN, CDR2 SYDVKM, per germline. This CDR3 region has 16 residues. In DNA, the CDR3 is TGTGCCAGCAGGGAAGACGGTAACAACCCCACAGATACGCAGTATTTT. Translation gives CASREDGNNPTDTQYF.

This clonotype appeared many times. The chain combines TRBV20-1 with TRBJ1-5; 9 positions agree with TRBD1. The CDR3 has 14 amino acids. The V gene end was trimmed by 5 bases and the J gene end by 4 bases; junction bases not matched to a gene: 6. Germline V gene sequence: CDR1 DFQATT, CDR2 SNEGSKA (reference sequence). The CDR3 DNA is TGCAGTGCTCTCGGTGGGACAGGGAATCAGCCCCAGCATTTT. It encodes CSALGGTGNQPQHF.

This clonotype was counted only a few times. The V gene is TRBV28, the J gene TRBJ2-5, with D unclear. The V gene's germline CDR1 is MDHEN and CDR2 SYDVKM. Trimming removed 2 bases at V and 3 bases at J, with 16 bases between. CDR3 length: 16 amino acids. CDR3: CASSLGLLAREETQYF. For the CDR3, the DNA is TGTGCCAGCAGTTTAGGGTTACTCGCCCGGGAAGAGACCCAGTACTTC. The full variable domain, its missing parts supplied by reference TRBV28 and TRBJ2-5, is DVKVTQSSRYLVKRTGEKVFLECVQDMDHENMFWYRQDPGLGLRLIYFSYDVKMKEKGDIPEGYSVSREKKERFSLILESASTNQTSMYLCASSLGLLAREETQYFGPGTRLLVL.

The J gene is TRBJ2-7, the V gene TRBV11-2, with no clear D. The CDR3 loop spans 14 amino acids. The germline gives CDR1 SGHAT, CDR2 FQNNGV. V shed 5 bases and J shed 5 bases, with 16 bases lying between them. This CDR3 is CASSQEMGSHEQYF. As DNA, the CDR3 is TGTGCCAGCAGCCAAGAGATGGGGTCCCACGAGCAGTACTTC.

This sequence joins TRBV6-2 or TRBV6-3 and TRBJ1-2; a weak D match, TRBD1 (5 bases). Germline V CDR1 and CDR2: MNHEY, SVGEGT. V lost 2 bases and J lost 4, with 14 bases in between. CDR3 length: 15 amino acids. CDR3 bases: TGTGCCAGCAGTTACCGGAGTCTTCAGGGCTATGGCTACACCTTC. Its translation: CASSYRSLQGYGYTF.

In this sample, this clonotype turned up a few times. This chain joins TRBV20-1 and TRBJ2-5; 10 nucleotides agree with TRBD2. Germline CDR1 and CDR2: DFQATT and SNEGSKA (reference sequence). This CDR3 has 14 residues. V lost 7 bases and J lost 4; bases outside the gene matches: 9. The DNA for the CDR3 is TGCAGTGACCCATCTAGCGGGAGTAGAGAGACCCAGTACTTC. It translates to CSDPSSGSRETQYF.

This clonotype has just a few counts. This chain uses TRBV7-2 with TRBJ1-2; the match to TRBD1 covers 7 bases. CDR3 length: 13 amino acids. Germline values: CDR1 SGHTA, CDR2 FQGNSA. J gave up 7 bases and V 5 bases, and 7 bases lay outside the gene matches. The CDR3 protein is CASSPTGRGGYTF. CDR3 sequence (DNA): TGTGCCAGCAGCCCGACAGGGAGAGGTGGCTACACCTTC. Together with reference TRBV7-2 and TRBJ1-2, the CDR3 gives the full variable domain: GAGVSQSPSNKVTEKGKDVELRCDPISGHTALYWYRQSLGQGLEFLIYFQGNSAPDKSGLPSDRFSAERTGGSVSTLTIQRTQQEDSAVYLCASSPTGRGGYTFGSGTRLTVV.

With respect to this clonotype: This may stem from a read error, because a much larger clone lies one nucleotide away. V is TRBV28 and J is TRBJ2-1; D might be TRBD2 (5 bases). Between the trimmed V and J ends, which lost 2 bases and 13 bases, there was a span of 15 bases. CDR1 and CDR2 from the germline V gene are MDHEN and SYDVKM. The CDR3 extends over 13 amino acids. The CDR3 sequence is CASSLGVGKTQFF. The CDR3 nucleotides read TGTGCCAGCAGTTTAGGAGTCGGGAAGACCCAGTTCTTC.

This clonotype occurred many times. CDR3 sequence reads: CASSLGGLVGSGANVLTF. CDR3 nucleotides: TGTGCCAGCAGCTTAGGGGGGCTGGTTGGTTCTGGGGCCAACGTCCTGACTTTC. V usage is TRBV7-2 and J usage is TRBJ2-6; the D gene is possibly TRBD1 (6 bases). CDR3 size: 18 residues. The germline gives CDR1 SGHTA, CDR2 FQGNSA. V gave up 1 base and J gave up 1 base, with 14 bases separating them.